The next 13 T cell receptor beta chains were all read from a single sample in a study of cytomegalovirus exposure and HLA in healthy donors (dated by TCRdb to the late 2010s). The library was produced with the immunoSEQ multiplex PCR assay. The multiplex PCR relied on a mix of 60 forward primers for TCR Vbeta segments and 13 reverse primers for TCR Jbeta segments. TCRdb carries this immuneACCESS record with in-frame sequences only. Its versions omit some clonotypes, under half of them owing to an unresolved V gene in the studies checked, with the rest unexplained. Counted in this sample were about 120,000 clones; more than 65% of them appeared once. Under 15% of the sample belongs to the ten largest clones. Sequencing was carried out using PBMCs. These receptors originate from a man under 40 in good health and CMV-seropositive.

This chain joins TRBV12-5 and TRBJ1-3; weak D call: TRBD1 (6 bases). From germline, CDR1 is LGHNT and CDR2 FRNRAP. V lost 3 bases and J lost 0, with 21 bases in between. The CDR3 has 19 amino acids. CDR3 coding DNA: TGTGCTAGTGGTTTTCGGACAGTGTGGCCGACAAGCTCTGGAAACACCATATATTTT. This gives the protein CASGFRTVWPTSSGNTIYF. The whole variable domain, filled in from reference TRBV12-5 and TRBJ1-3, reads DARVTQTPRHKVTEMGQEVTMRCQPILGHNTVFWYRQTMMQGLELLAYFRNRAPLDDSGMPKDRFSAEMPDATLATLKIQPSEPRDSAVYFCASGFRTVWPTSSGNTIYFGEGSWLTVV.

The J gene is TRBJ2-7, the V gene TRBV19; 7 positions agree with TRBD1. Germline V lookup: CDR1 LNHDA, CDR2 SQIVND (reference sequence). The CDR3 spans 13 residues. Trimming took 5 bases from V and 3 from J; bases not matched to a gene: 4. For the CDR3, the DNA is TGTGCCAGTAGTCCGGCAGGGGGCTACGAGCAGTACTTC. Protein product: CASSPAGGYEQYF.

This chain connects TRBV13 to TRBJ2-1, with D perhaps matching TRBD2 (6 bases). CDR3 length: 17 residues. Germline V gene data show CDR1 as PRHDT and CDR2 as FYEKMQ (reference sequence). Between the trimmed V and J ends, which lost 3 bases and 7 bases, there was a span of 22 bases. The CDR3 coding sequence is TGTGCCAGCAGCTTTCGCCCACCCCTTACTAGCCTGAATGAGCAGTTCTTC. It yields the protein CASSFRPPLTSLNEQFF.

This rearrangement joins TRBV18 to TRBJ2-6; weak D call: TRBD1 (5 bases). Germline V gene lookup returns CDR1 KGHSH and CDR2 LQKENI. V was shortened by 0 bases and J by 0 bases, with 9 bases between the two germline ends. This CDR3 contains 17 residues. CDR3 bases: TGTGCCAGCTCACCACCATGGGGCAACTCTGGGGCCAACGTCCTGACTTTC. It codes for CASSPPWGNSGANVLTF.

This clone has a handful of counts. The chain couples TRBV27 to TRBJ2-7; tentatively, D is TRBD2 (6 bases). In germline, CDR1 is MNHEY, CDR2 SMNVEV (reference sequence). V lost 5 bases, J lost 3 bases, and 17 bases lay in between. The CDR3 loop spans 15 amino acids. CDR3 protein: CASSPGTYDVYEQYF. The CDR3 region has the DNA TGTGCCAGCAGTCCCGGGACTTACGACGTCTACGAGCAGTACTTC.

This chain's CDR3 is CASSEALDWFF. The CDR3, as DNA: TGTGCCAGCAGTGAAGCACTAGATTGGTTCTTC. This chain connects TRBV2 to TRBJ2-1, with D possibly matching TRBD2 (5 bases). Trimming shortened V by 0 bases and J by 15 bases, and 9 bases separated the two germline ends. Germline V lookup: CDR1 SNHLY, CDR2 FYNNEI. The CDR3 extends over 11 amino acids. Based on the CDR3 plus reference TRBV2 and TRBJ2-1, the full variable domain is EPEVTQTPSHQVTQMGQEVILRCVPISNHLYFYWYRQILGQKVEFLVSFYNNEISEKSEIFDDQFSVERPDGSNFTLKIRSTKLEDSAMYFCASSEALDWFFGPGTRLTVL.

The rearrangement links TRBV4-3 to TRBJ2-3; 15 bases line up with TRBD2. Germline V gives CDR1 LGHNA, CDR2 YSLEER. V lost 2 bases, J lost 4 bases, and 13 bases stayed unmatched. The CDR3 has 20 residues. The chain's CDR3 is CASSQHAKPGLAGGSDTQYF. Written as DNA, the CDR3 is TGCGCCAGCAGCCAACACGCCAAGCCGGGACTAGCGGGGGGTTCAGATACGCAGTATTTT.

The chain uses TRBV6-5 and TRBJ2-1; possibly TRBD1 for D (5 bases). Trimming pared 5 bases from V and 6 bases from J, leaving 17 bases between. Germline loops: CDR1 MNHEY, CDR2 SVGAGI. The length of the CDR3 is 15 residues. The CDR3 DNA follows: TGTGCCAGCAGTAGCACAGGCTTGGGGCGCAATGAGCAGTTCTTC. Amino acid sequence: CASSSTGLGRNEQFF.

Details on this clone: One end of the junction is discordant with germline, which a read error may explain. The sample holds other DNA sequences that translate to the same CDR3. The J gene is TRBJ1-6, the V gene TRBV28; D uncertain. CDR3 length: 15 amino acids. Per the germline V gene, CDR1 is MDHEN and CDR2 is SYDVKM. This CDR3 is CASSFRGNYNSPLHF. Here the CDR3 DNA reads TGTGCCAGCAGTTTCCGAGGGAACTATAATTCACCCCTCCACTTC.

This clone was seen only a few times. The gene calls are TRBV4-1 and TRBJ2-7, with 7 nucleotides matching TRBD2. Germline V gene lookup returns CDR1 MGHRA and CDR2 YSYEKL. The CDR3 has 14 amino acids. The V and J ends lost 1 base and 0 bases, in that order; junction bases with no gene match: 0. The CDR3 is CASSQGGGSYEQYF. CDR3 bases: TGCGCCAGCAGCCAAGGGGGGGGCTCCTACGAGCAGTACTTC.

The chain uses TRBV7-9 and TRBJ2-1, with 9 bases lining up with TRBD2. Trimming removed 6 bases from V and 3 bases from J; junction bases left unmatched: 6. Per the germline V gene, CDR1 is SEHNR and CDR2 is FQNEAQ (reference sequence). The CDR3 spans 15 residues. The CDR3 region is CASRSLAGFYNEQFF. DNA of the CDR3: TGTGCCAGCAGGAGCCTAGCGGGGTTCTACAATGAGCAGTTCTTC.

The V call is TRBV7-2, the J call TRBJ2-3, with 8 bases lining up with TRBD2. Trimming at V came to 5 bases and at J to 5 bases, leaving 9 bases not matched to a gene. Germline V lookup: CDR1 SGHTA, CDR2 FQGNSA. The CDR3 extends over 15 amino acids. CDR3 sequence (DNA): TGTGCCAGCAGCCCGAGGCGGGGGGTTGTAGATACGCAGTATTTT. Protein sequence: CASSPRRGVVDTQYF. The full variable domain, its missing parts supplied by reference TRBV7-2 and TRBJ2-3, is GAGVSQSPSNKVTEKGKDVELRCDPISGHTALYWYRQSLGQGLEFLIYFQGNSAPDKSGLPSDRFSAERTGGSVSTLTIQRTQQEDSAVYLCASSPRRGVVDTQYFGPGTRLTVL.

This clone has only one observation. The gene calls are TRBV2 and TRBJ1-1; possible D gene TRBD1, 5 bases. Trimming took 0 bases from V and 3 from J, leaving 11 bases between them. Looked up from germline, CDR1 is SNHLY and CDR2 is FYNNEI. CDR3 size: 15 residues. CDR3 sequence reads: CASSEAAGLDTEAFF. The CDR3 region has the DNA TGTGCCAGCAGTGAAGCTGCAGGGTTGGACACTGAAGCTTTCTTT.